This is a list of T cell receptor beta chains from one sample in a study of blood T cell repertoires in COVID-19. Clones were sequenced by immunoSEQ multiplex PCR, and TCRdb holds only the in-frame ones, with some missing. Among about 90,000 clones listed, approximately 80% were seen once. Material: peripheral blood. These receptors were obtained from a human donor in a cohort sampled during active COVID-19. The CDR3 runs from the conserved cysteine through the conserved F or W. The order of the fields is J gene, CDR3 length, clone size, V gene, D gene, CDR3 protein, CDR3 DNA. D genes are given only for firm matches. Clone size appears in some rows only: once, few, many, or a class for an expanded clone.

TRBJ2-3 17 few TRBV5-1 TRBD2 CASSLVPGTSGIDTQYF TGCGCCAGCAGCTTGGTTCCCGGGACTAGCGGGATAGATACGCAGTATTTT
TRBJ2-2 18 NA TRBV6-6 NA CASSLRARRTPNTGELFF TGTGCCAGCAGTCTTCGGGCCCGGAGGACCCCGAACACCGGGGAGCTGTTTTTT
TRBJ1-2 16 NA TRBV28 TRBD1 CASSLPGGAGIYGYTF TGTGCCAGCAGTTTACCAGGGGGCGCAGGTATTTATGGCTACACCTTC
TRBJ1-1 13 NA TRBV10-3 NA CATGKDWGSEAFF TGTGCCACCGGGAAGGACTGGGGAAGTGAAGCTTTCTTT
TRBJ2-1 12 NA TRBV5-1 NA CASRGGYNEQFF TGCGCCAGCAGGGGGGGCTACAATGAGCAGTTCTTC
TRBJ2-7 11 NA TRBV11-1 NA CASSQGRRQYF TGTGCCAGCAGCCAGGGGCGACGGCAGTACTTC
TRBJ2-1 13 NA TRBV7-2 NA CASSLGQNNEQFF TGTGCCAGCAGCTTAGGGCAGAACAATGAGCAGTTCTTC
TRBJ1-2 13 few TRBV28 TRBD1 CASSSDRGYGYTF TGTGCCAGCAGTTCGGACAGGGGGTATGGCTACACCTTC
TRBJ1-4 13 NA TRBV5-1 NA CASSWDNGEKLFF TGCGCCAGCAGCTGGGACAACGGGGAAAAACTGTTTTTT
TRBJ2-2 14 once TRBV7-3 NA CASSPGFQAGELFF TGTGCCAGCAGCCCAGGGTTTCAGGCCGGGGAGCTGTTTTTT
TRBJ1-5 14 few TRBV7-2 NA CASSLVAVNQPQHF TGTGCCAGCAGCTTAGTGGCAGTTAATCAGCCCCAGCATTTT
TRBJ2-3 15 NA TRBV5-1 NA CASSLFRQGTDTQYF TGCGCCAGCAGCTTGTTTAGACAGGGCACAGATACGCAGTATTTT
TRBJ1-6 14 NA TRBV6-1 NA CASSEGRHNSPLHF TGTGCCAGCAGTGAAGGGCGGCACAATTCACCCCTCCACTTT
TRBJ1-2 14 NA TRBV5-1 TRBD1 CASSAMTGDYGYTF TGCGCCAGCAGCGCCATGACAGGGGACTATGGCTACACCTTC
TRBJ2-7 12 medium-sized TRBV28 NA CASNQGWDEQYF TGTGCCAGCAATCAGGGTTGGGACGAGCAGTACTTC
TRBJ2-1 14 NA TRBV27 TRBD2 CASSSATSGGVRVF TGTGCCAGCAGTTCAGCGACTAGCGGGGGGGTGCGGGTCTTC
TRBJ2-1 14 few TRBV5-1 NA CASSSRSRDNEQFF TGCGCCAGCAGCTCCCGATCTCGAGACAATGAGCAGTTCTTC
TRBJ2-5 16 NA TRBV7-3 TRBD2 CASSLISGGTQETQYF TGTGCCAGCAGCTTAATTAGCGGGGGGACTCAAGAGACCCAGTACTTC
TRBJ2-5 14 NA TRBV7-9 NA CASSLGSGQETQYF TGTGCCAGCAGCTTAGGCTCCGGCCAAGAGACCCAGTACTTC
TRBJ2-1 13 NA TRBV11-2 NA CASRRVQYNEQFF TGTGCCAGCCGGCGGGTACAGTACAATGAGCAGTTCTTC
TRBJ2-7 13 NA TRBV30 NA CAWSGIGAYEQYF TGTGCCTGGAGTGGAATCGGAGCCTACGAGCAGTACTTC
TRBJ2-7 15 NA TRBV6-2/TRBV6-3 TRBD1 CASSDWTGVGYEQYF TGTGCCAGCAGTGATTGGACAGGGGTCGGCTACGAGCAGTACTTC
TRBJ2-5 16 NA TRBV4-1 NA CASSQDVRRVGETQYF TGCGCCAGCAGCCAAGATGTGCGCAGGGTCGGAGAGACCCAGTACTTC
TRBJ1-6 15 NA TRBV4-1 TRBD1 CASSSPGTGLTPLHF TGCGCCAGCAGCTCTCCCGGGACAGGGTTGACACCCCTCCACTTT
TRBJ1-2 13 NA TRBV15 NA CATSGRQLVGYTF TGTGCCACCAGCGGTAGACAGTTGGTCGGCTACACCTTC
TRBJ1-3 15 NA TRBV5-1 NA CASSTGRSSGNTIYF TGCGCCAGCAGCACCGGTCGGAGCTCTGGAAACACCATATATTTT
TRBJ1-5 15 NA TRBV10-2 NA CASSESQGEDQPQHF TGCGCCAGCAGTGAATCACAGGGAGAGGATCAGCCCCAGCATTTT
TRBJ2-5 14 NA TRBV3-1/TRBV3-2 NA CASSLRVGVETQYF TGTGCCAGCAGCCTCAGGGTAGGAGTAGAGACCCAGTACTTC
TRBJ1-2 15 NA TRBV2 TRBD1 CASSGDRGPPNGYTF TGTGCCAGCAGTGGCGACAGGGGGCCACCCAATGGCTACACCTTC
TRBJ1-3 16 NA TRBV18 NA CASSPLRGFSGNTIYF TGTGCCAGCTCACCACTGAGGGGGTTCTCTGGAAACACCATATATTTT
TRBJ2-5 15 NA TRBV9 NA CASSPGILPQETQYF TGTGCCAGCAGCCCCGGGATTCTTCCCCAAGAGACCCAGTACTTC
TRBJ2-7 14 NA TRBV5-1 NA CASSLIGGSYEQYF TGCGCCAGCAGCTTGATCGGCGGCTCCTACGAGCAGTACTTC
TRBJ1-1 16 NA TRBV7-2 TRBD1 CASSALSGQGGTEAFF TGTGCCAGCAGCGCCCTATCGGGACAGGGCGGCACTGAAGCTTTCTTT
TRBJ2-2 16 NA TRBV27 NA CASSKPTSSGAGELFF TGTGCCAGCAGCAAACCGACGTCCTCAGGGGCCGGGGAGCTGTTTTTT
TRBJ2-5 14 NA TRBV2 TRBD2 CASRGTKYQETQYF TGTGCCAGCAGGGGGACTAAATACCAAGAGACCCAGTACTTC
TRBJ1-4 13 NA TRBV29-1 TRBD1 CSVVQGPNEKLFF TGCAGCGTTGTACAGGGGCCAAATGAAAAACTGTTTTTT
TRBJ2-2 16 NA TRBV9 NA CASSPQTGTNTGELFF TGTGCCAGCAGCCCCCAGACAGGAACGAACACCGGGGAGCTGTTTTTT
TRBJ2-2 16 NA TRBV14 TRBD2 CASSQDGPGRTGELFF TGTGCCAGCAGCCAAGACGGGCCCGGGAGGACCGGGGAGCTGTTTTTT
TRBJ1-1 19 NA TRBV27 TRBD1 CASSPNRARDRAGGTEAFF TGTGCCAGCAGTCCAAACCGCGCCCGGGACAGGGCCGGGGGCACTGAAGCTTTCTTT
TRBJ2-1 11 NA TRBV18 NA CASSPLNEQFF TGTGCCAGCTCACCCTTAAATGAGCAGTTCTTC
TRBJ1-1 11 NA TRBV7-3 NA CASSSGGEAFF TGTGCCAGCAGCTCCGGGGGTGAAGCTTTCTTT
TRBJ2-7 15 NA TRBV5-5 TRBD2 CASSLEGTMGGEQYF TGTGCCAGCAGCTTAGAGGGGACTATGGGTGGCGAGCAGTACTTC
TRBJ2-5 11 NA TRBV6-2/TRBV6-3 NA CASSWSGTQYF TGTGCCAGCAGTTGGAGTGGGACCCAGTACTTC
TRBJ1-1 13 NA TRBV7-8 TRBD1 CAGANRGHTEAFF TGTGCGGGGGCGAACAGGGGGCACACTGAAGCTTTCTTT
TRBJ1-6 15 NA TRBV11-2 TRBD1 CASSSRTGDPSALHF TGTGCCAGCAGCTCTAGGACAGGTGACCCATCGGCCCTCCACTTT
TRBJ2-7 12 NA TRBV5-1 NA CASASGGNEQYF TGCGCCAGCGCGTCGGGGGGCAACGAGCAGTACTTC
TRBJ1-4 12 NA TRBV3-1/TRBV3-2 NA CASSQVIEKLFF TGTGCCAGCAGCCAAGTTATTGAAAAACTGTTTTTT
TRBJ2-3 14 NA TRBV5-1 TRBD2 CASTRGGSTDTQYF TGCGCCAGCACGCGGGGGGGAAGCACAGATACGCAGTATTTT
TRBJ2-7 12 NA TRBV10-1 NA CASSRAAGEQYF TGCGCCAGCAGTCGGGCCGCGGGGGAGCAGTACTTC